This TCR beta chain was observed in a study of CD8 T cells in Susac syndrome. Regarding the study as a whole: An acknowledgment was made by the study that its TCR sequencing and HLA analysis involved relatively few individuals.

The CDR3 sequence is 15 residues long. V lost 5 bases, J lost 3 bases, and 16 bases lay in between. CDR1 and CDR2 (germline): SEHNR, FQNEAQ (reference sequence). Random hexamers primed reverse transcription of about 0.45 to 1 ug RNA. Coverage of TCR beta CDR3 amplification by immunoSEQ multiplex PCR extended to 54 Vbeta and 13 Jbeta. Each CDR3 protein gets one entry after TCRdb re-called the immunoSEQ multiplex PCR reads with MiXCR. The repertoire includes just over 150,000 distinct CDR3 sequences, about 94% of them detected once, and more than 0.2% sits in the top ten. In blood CD8+ and CD4+ T cells, TCR beta underwent sequencing. With respect to this clonotype: What it binds is not known.

V gene TRBV7-9 combines with J gene TRBJ1-2, with D unresolved. The sequencing sample was made of CD8+ T cells from PBMCs. This clonotype originated in a human donor with multiple sclerosis. CDR3 loop: CASSRETPGDYGYTF. CDR3 nucleotides: TGTGCCAGCAGCCGCGAAACCCCTGGTGACTATGGCTACACCTTC.